Below, one T cell receptor (beta chain) is given with its context. The table lists this clonotype with a few counts. The antigen it recognizes is unknown. Base qualities are not recorded, but no much larger clone differs from it by a single base. This sample is drawn from a study of human T cells and chemical hapten exposure (dated by TCRdb to the early 2020s). A note on the overall study: For sensitization, 2% DPC in acetone was applied to a 2 cm by 2 cm area of upper inner arm skin. Blood samples were taken from patients before sensitization (week 0) and at 2, 6 and about 24 weeks after DPC sensitization. Throughout the roughly 25-week study period, patients were also given weekly therapeutic DPC doses on the scalp. The patient cohort, mostly female, included alopecia areata with under or over 50% scalp involvement, alopecia totalis and alopecia universalis. The study tracked peripheral blood TCR repertoire changes in vivo during primary and secondary sensitization to the hapten diphenylcyclopropenone (DPC) in alopecia patients. Around 29 alopecia patients provided blood for TCR sequencing at one to four time points (pre-sensitization, 2, 6 and 24 weeks). Patch testing was done on the upper back using Finn chambers containing 0.01% DPC, and results were scored after 6 days according to International Contact Dermatitis Research Group standards. Libraries were pooled for sequencing, and per-sample TCR yields varied mainly because of small differences in library volumes within the pool. What the research found in general, with its limitations: A positive correlation was found between the number of PT1 expanded TCRs and patch test score, with significance reached at thresholds 8, 16 and 32 but not 4. Compared with pre-sensitization or healthy control sets, expanded TCRs formed significantly more large CDR3 similarity clusters, which is consistent with antigen-driven responses. No change with DPC sensitization was found in the number of TCRs above 1 in 1000 frequency, and no evidence of global repertoire structure alterations was found. Repeated subsampling changed both the strength of the expansion versus patch-test correlation and the threshold at which the correlation became significant. Because all patients had alopecia, a presumed autoimmune disease, the immune response of the patients might differ from that of healthy individuals.

The CDR3 measures 17 amino acids from cysteine to phenylalanine. Of the read, only the CDR3 DNA is kept; its 51 bases are in frame from base 1. Read against the paper, the sample's time point label means: patch test 3, about 24 weeks after DPC sensitization. The treatment or condition label, as the study defines it: therapeutic diphenylcyclopropenone sensitization with weekly scalp DPC. At each patch-test visit, blood was drawn before the patch test was applied. Patients were eligible if aged 18 to 70, diagnosed with alopecia and judged suitable for DPC therapy, and pregnant patients were excluded. Total RNA was extracted from unfractionated whole blood collected in Tempus Blood RNA tubes. Library preparation was by RACE. TCRdb shows the sequencer as NextSeq 500. Library preparation attached unique molecular identifiers to individual cDNA molecules for quantitative, reproducible TCR counting. Both TCR alpha and TCR beta chains were sequenced from each blood RNA sample. For the original study's pipeline: The median number of TCRs per sample was around 96,000, ranging from roughly 23,224 to 690,600. The Decombinator software suite was used to annotate V, J and CDR3 in the TCR reads. Every sample was subsampled to the same number of TCRs (28,000) for the PS versus PT1 abundance plots. Expanded TCRs were defined as absent before sensitization and observed at least eight times at the 2-week time point. TCRdb reprocessing: public reads trimmed at Q25 with fastp, clones called with MiXCR, in-frame beta chains kept. Each CDR3 protein appears once, grouped with its most common genes and DNA. The V and J calls here are based on TCRdb, not the publication. For this sample there are under 200,000 distinct CDR3 sequences; 28% appear just once. 2% to 2.5% of the sample comes from the top ten.

The sequencing used whole blood, collected in connection with sensitization to the hapten diphenylcyclopropenone (DPC). The chain is encoded by TRBV21-1 joined to TRBJ2-7; whether TRBD2, the table's D call, matches the DNA was not checked. TRBV21-1 is tagged as a pseudogene. This TCR was sampled from a woman between 18 and 30 years old with alopecia areata. Some clones in this sample may be carry-over from other donors' samples. The CDR3 loop reads CASSKEPGEGRSYEQYF. The bases are TGTGCCAGCAGCAAAGAGCCAGGGGAGGGCCGTAGTTACGAGCAGTACTTC.